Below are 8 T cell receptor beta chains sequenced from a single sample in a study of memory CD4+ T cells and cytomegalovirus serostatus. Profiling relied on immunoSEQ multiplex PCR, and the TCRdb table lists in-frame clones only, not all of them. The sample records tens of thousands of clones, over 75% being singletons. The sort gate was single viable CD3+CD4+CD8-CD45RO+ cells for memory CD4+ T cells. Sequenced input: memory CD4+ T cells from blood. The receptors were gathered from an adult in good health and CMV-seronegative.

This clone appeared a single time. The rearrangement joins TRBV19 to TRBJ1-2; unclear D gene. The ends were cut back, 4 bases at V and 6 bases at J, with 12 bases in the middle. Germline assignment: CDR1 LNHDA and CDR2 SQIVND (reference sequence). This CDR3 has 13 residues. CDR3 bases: TGTGCCAGTAGTAAGAGGACTCCCAATGGCTACACCTTC. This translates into CASSKRTPNGYTF. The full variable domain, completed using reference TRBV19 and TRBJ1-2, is DGGITQSPKYLFRKEGQNVTLSCEQNLNHDAMYWYRQDPGQGLRLIYYSQIVNDFQKGDIAEGYSVSREKKESFPLTVTSAQKNPTAFYLCASSKRTPNGYTFGSGTRLTVV.

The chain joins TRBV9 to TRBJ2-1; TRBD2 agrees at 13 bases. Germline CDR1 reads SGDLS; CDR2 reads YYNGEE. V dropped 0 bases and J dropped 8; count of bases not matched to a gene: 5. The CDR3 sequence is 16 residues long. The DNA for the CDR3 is TGTGCCAGCAGCGTAGGACTAGCGGGAGGTAGGCATGAGCAGTTCTTC. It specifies CASSVGLAGGRHEQFF.

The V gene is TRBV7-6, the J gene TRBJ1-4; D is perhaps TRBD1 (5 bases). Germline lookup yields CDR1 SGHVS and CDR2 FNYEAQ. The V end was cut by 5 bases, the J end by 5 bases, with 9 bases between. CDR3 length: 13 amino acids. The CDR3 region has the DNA TGTGCCAGCAGCCGGACAAGAAATGAAAAACTGTTTTTT. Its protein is CASSRTRNEKLFF.

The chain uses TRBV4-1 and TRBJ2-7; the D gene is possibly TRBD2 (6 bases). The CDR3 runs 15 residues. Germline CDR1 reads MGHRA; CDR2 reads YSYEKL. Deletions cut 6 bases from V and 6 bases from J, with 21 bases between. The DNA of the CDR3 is TGCGCCAGCAGGGGAGGAATCCGTGGGAGAGGCGAGCAGTACTTC. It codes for CASRGGIRGRGEQYF.

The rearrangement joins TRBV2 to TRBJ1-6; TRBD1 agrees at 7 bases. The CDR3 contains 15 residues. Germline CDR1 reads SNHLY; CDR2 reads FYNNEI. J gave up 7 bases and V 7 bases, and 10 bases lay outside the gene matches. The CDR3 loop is CASILQGTKNSPLHF. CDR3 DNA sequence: TGTGCCAGCATTTTACAGGGGACAAAGAATTCACCCCTCCACTTT. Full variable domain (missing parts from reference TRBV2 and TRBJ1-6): EPEVTQTPSHQVTQMGQEVILRCVPISNHLYFYWYRQILGQKVEFLVSFYNNEISEKSEIFDDQFSVERPDGSNFTLKIRSTKLEDSAMYFCASILQGTKNSPLHFGNGTRLTVT.

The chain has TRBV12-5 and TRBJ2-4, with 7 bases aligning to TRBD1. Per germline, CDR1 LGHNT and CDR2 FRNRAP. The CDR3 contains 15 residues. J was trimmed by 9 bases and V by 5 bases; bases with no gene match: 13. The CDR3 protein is CASGVSAQGSGIQYF. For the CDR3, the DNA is TGTGCTAGTGGTGTGTCCGCACAGGGGAGCGGCATTCAGTACTTC.

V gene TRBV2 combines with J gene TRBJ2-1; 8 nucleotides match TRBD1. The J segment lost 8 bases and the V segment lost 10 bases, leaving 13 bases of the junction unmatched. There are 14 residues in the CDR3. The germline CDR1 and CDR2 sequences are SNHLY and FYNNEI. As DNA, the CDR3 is TGTGCCACCTTACGGGACAGGTCATTGGATGAGCAGTTCTTC. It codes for CATLRDRSLDEQFF.

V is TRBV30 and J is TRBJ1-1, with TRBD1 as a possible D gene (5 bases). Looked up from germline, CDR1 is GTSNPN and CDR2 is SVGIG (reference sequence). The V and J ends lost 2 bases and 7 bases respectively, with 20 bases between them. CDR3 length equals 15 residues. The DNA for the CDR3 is TGTGCCTGGAGTCCACCGGGACTCCTGCCCTTTGAAGCTTTCTTT. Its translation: CAWSPPGLLPFEAFF.